The 3 T cell receptor beta chains given below trace back to one sample, sequenced in a study of Ad26.COV2.S vaccination and SARS-CoV-2 variants. Libraries were prepared by immunoSEQ multiplex PCR; TCRdb keeps only in-frame clonotypes and omits some of them. The table has more than 400,000 clones, around 92% seen once. Sample treatment: 15 to 20 received Ad26.COV2.S at low or high dose, single or two shots; roughly five received placebo; per-sample allocation not given. Specimens were obtained on day 63 following the first vaccine or placebo injection. The source material was peripheral blood, sampled in a trial of Ad26.COV2.S vaccine versus placebo. The receptors derive from a person between 18 and 60 years old who received the Ad26.COV2.S COVID-19 vaccine or a placebo.

The chain uses TRBV30 and TRBJ2-2; 7 bases fit TRBD1. The CDR3 consists of 17 residues. Germline values: CDR1 GTSNPN, CDR2 SVGIG (reference sequence). Trimming at V came to 0 bases and at J to 1 base, leaving 8 bases not matched to a gene. This chain's CDR3 is CAWSVSLGQENTGELFF. CDR3 DNA sequence: TGTGCCTGGAGTGTTTCGTTAGGACAGGAGAACACCGGGGAGCTGTTTTTT.

The CDR3 loop is CASSSRGGLETQYF. The CDR3 region has the DNA TGTGCCAGCAGCTCACGGGGGGGTTTGGAGACCCAGTACTTC. The chain joins TRBV7-9 to TRBJ2-5; 8 bases map to TRBD2. CDR3 length equals 14 residues. Per germline, CDR1 SEHNR and CDR2 FQNEAQ (reference sequence). The V gene end was trimmed by 4 bases and the J gene end by 5 bases; junction bases not matched to a gene: 6.

This clone was counted a single time. The CDR3 DNA is TGTGCCAGCAGTGAAGCGCTTATGGGGGGCTCCTACGAGCAGTACTTC. This sequence encodes CASSEALMGGSYEQYF. The chain recombines TRBV2 with TRBJ2-7; TRBD2 might be the D (6 bases). The CDR3 has 16 residues. Germline-derived CDR1 and CDR2 are SNHLY and FYNNEI. V was pared by 0 bases and J by 0 bases, with 12 bases between. Using reference TRBV2 and TRBJ2-7 for the parts outside the CDR3, the full variable domain is EPEVTQTPSHQVTQMGQEVILRCVPISNHLYFYWYRQILGQKVEFLVSFYNNEISEKSEIFDDQFSVERPDGSNFTLKIRSTKLEDSAMYFCASSEALMGGSYEQYFGPGTRLTVT.